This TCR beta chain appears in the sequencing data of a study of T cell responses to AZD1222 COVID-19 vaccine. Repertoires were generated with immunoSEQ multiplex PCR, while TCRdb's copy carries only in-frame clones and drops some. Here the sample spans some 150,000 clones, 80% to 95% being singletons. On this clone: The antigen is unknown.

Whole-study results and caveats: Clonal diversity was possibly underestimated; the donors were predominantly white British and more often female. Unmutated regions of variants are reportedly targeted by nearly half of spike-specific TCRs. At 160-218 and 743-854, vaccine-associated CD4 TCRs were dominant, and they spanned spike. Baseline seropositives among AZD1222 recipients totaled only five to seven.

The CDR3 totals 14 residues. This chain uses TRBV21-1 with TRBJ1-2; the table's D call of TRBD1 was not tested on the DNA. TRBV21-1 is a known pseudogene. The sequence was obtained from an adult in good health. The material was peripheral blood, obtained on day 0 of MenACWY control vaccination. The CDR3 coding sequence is TGTGCCAGCAGCAAATTTGCAGGGATTGGCGGCTACACCTTC. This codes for CASSKFAGIGGYTF.